Listed here are 8 T cell receptor beta chains from one sample, sequenced in a study of T cells after yellow fever vaccination. TCRdb re-analysed the 5' RACE reads in MiXCR, keeping a single row per CDR3 protein. The table has about 360,000 distinct CDR3 sequences, under 7.5% seen once. Sequencing used PBMCs, obtained 5 days after the yellow fever booster vaccination. The receptors derive from a man aged 25 to 40 who received the YFV17D yellow fever vaccine.

The rearrangement joins TRBV7-9 to TRBJ2-7; 10 positions agree with TRBD2. Germline V gene data show CDR1 as SEHNR and CDR2 as FQNEAQ (reference sequence). V shed 0 bases and J 4 bases; nucleotides not matched to a gene: 6. This CDR3 is 16 amino acids long. The CDR3 spells CASSLAASGGKYEQYF. For the CDR3, the DNA is TGTGCCAGCAGCTTAGCGGCTAGCGGGGGCAAGTACGAGCAGTACTTC.

The chain uses TRBV7-2 and TRBJ2-3; a possible D gene is TRBD2 (6 bases). V lost 6 bases, J lost 4 bases, and 23 bases lay in between. This CDR3 comprises 17 residues. Germline V CDR1 and CDR2: SGHTA, FQGNSA. The CDR3 region is CASSRLGAGTLADTQYF. The CDR3 region has the DNA TGTGCCAGCAGTAGGCTCGGCGCGGGAACTTTGGCAGATACGCAGTATTTT. Full variable domain (outside the CDR3, taken from reference TRBV7-2 and TRBJ2-3): GAGVSQSPSNKVTEKGKDVELRCDPISGHTALYWYRQSLGQGLEFLIYFQGNSAPDKSGLPSDRFSAERTGGSVSTLTIQRTQQEDSAVYLCASSRLGAGTLADTQYFGPGTRLTVL.

This clonotype was detected ten times or more. This rearrangement joins TRBV11-2 to TRBJ2-3; a possible D gene is TRBD2 (5 bases). Deletions cut 4 bases from V and 2 bases from J, with 16 bases between. Looked up from germline, CDR1 is SGHAT and CDR2 is FQNNGV. This CDR3 comprises 16 residues. DNA of the CDR3: TGTGCCAGCAGCTCCACGTTGCCGGGGATCACAGATACGCAGTATTTT. Amino acids: CASSSTLPGITDTQYF.

The chain carries TRBV14 and TRBJ2-3, with a possible D match to TRBD2 (5 bases). CDR1 is SGHDN, CDR2 FVKESK, per germline. Trimming took 3 bases from V and 2 from J, leaving 15 bases between them. This CDR3 has 16 amino acids. CDR3 bases: TGTGCCAGCAGCCAGGATGGCGGGTTGATCACAGATACGCAGTATTTT. It encodes CASSQDGGLITDTQYF.

This clonotype was recorded a few times. The chain is built from TRBV20-1 and TRBJ2-7, with 10 bases lining up with TRBD2. V was clipped by 5 bases and J by 9 bases; unmatched bases: 13. CDR3 length: 14 residues. Germline loops: CDR1 DFQATT, CDR2 SNEGSKA (reference sequence). The CDR3 coding sequence is TGCAGTGCTCCACCGGGACTAGCGCTCCTCGGGCAGTACTTC. It encodes CSAPPGLALLGQYF.

In its sample, this clonotype was seen many times. J is TRBJ2-1 and V is TRBV5-6; D might be TRBD1 (5 bases). The CDR3 extends over 14 amino acids. V lost 6 bases and J lost 8, with 18 bases in between. Germline values: CDR1 SGHDT, CDR2 YYEEEE. The CDR3 loop reads CASNIGVSFHEQFF. As DNA, the CDR3 is TGTGCCAGCAATATAGGGGTGAGTTTTCATGAGCAGTTCTTC.

This clonotype was seen at least ten times. This chain links TRBV18 with TRBJ1-1; D is perhaps TRBD1 (5 bases). Trimming pared 3 bases from V and 5 bases from J, leaving 16 bases between. CDR1 and CDR2 from the germline V gene are KGHSH and LQKENI. The CDR3 is made up of 15 amino acids. CDR3 amino acids: CASSPSREVRTEAFF. CDR3 bases: TGTGCCAGCTCACCTTCCAGGGAGGTGAGGACTGAAGCTTTCTTT. The full variable domain, completed using reference TRBV18 and TRBJ1-1, is NAGVMQNPRHLVRRRGQEARLRCSPMKGHSHVYWYRQLPEEGLKFMVYLQKENIIDESGMPKERFSAEFPKEGPSILRIQQVVRGDSAAYFCASSPSREVRTEAFFGQGTRLTVV.

J is TRBJ1-3 and V is TRBV5-4; the match to TRBD1 covers 7 bases. V shed 4 bases, J shed 0 bases, and the junction held 7 bases outside the gene matches. Germline loops: CDR1 SGHNT, CDR2 YYREEE (reference sequence). CDR3 length: 16 residues. CDR3 sequence (DNA): TGTGCCAGCAGCCTACAGGGGCGCATCTCTGGAAACACCATATATTTT. The encoded protein is CASSLQGRISGNTIYF.